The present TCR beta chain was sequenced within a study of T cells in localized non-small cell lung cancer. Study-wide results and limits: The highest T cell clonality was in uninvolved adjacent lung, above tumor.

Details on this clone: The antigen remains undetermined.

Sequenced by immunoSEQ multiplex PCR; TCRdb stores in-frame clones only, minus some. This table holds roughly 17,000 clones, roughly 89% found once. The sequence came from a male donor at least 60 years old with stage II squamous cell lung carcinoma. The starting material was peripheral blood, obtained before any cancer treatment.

This CDR3 is CASSEGSSYEQYF. The CDR3, as DNA: TGCGCCAGCAGTGAAGGCAGCTCCTACGAGCAGTACTTC. The chain links TRBV10-2 to TRBJ2-7; D unclear. Germline V gene lookup returns CDR1 WSHSY and CDR2 SAAADI. V gave up 3 bases and J gave up 0 bases, with 6 bases separating them. The CDR3 sequence is 13 residues long.